Listed here are 16 T cell receptor beta chains from one sample, sequenced in a study of T-cell reconstitution after alpha-beta-depleted transplantation in children. Unique molecular identifiers were used to barcode this TCRbeta library. TCRdb re-called the PCR reads through MiXCR, storing one row per CDR3 protein. The repertoire holds tens of thousands of distinct CDR3 sequences, with just under 5% as singletons. The material sequenced was PBMCs, mostly from graft donor cells, taken 180 days after TCRalphabeta/CD19-depleted stem cell transplant. These receptor sequences come from a boy less than two years old who had a stem cell transplant for acute myeloid leukemia, so the T cells may come from the graft donor.

V is TRBV19 and J is TRBJ2-3; 8 positions match TRBD2. CDR3 length equals 15 residues. V trimming: 7 bases; J trimming: 6 bases; junction bases outside the gene matches: 12. Germline V gives CDR1 LNHDA, CDR2 SQIVND (reference sequence). For the CDR3, the DNA is TGTGCCAGTACAAAGCGGGGGCCCGCCCCGGATACGCAGTATTTT. Translation gives CASTKRGPAPDTQYF.

This clonotype was counted at least ten times. This chain connects TRBV6-5 to TRBJ2-1; unclear D gene. Germline CDR1 is MNHEY and CDR2 is SVGAGI. Trimming left V 3 bases short and J 6 bases short, with 3 bases between. The CDR3 covers 11 residues. DNA for the CDR3: TGTGCCAGCAGTTATTTCAATGAGCAGTTCTTC. It is translated as CASSYFNEQFF.

This clonotype was counted many times. The rearrangement joins TRBV12-3 or TRBV12-4 to TRBJ1-3; D unclear. This CDR3 has 14 residues. Deletions cut 3 bases from V and 0 bases from J, with 6 bases between. CDR3 region: CASSFGISGNTIYF. In DNA form, the CDR3 reads TGTGCCAGCAGTTTTGGAATCTCTGGAAACACCATATATTTT.

The table lists this clonotype with many counts. V is TRBV12-3 or TRBV12-4 and J is TRBJ2-7; 10 bases line up with TRBD1. The CDR3 loop spans 15 amino acids. Trimming took 3 bases from V and 1 from J; bases not matched to a gene: 3. CDR3: CASSLGQGRSYEQYV. CDR3 coding DNA: TGTGCCAGCAGTTTGGGACAGGGGAGGTCCTACGAGCAGTACGTC.

In its sample, this clonotype was seen many times. This rearrangement joins TRBV4-1 to TRBJ2-1; D is unresolved. This CDR3 comprises 14 residues. Looked up from germline, CDR1 is MGHRA and CDR2 is YSYEKL. Trimming removed 2 bases at V and 7 bases at J, with 12 bases between. CDR3 sequence reads: CASSQRTGGNEQFF. The DNA for the CDR3 is TGCGCCAGCAGCCAACGGACCGGTGGGAATGAGCAGTTCTTC.

The sample holds many counts of this clonotype. This rearrangement joins TRBV4-3 to TRBJ2-2; maybe TRBD2 (6 bases). This CDR3 contains 16 residues. V dropped 0 bases and J dropped 1 base, with 9 bases sitting between them. CDR1 and CDR2 (germline): LGHNA, YSLEER. The CDR3 loop is CASSQERGWNTGELFF. The CDR3 coding sequence is TGCGCCAGCAGCCAAGAGCGGGGCTGGAACACCGGGGAGCTGTTTTTT.

This clonotype showed up many times. The genes are TRBV12-3 or TRBV12-4 and TRBJ1-5, with TRBD1 matching over 9 bases. There are 18 residues in the CDR3. With 5 bases clipped from V and 5 bases from J, the junction kept 16 bases outside the gene matches. The CDR3 DNA sequence: TGTGCCAGCAGTAGCCGGGACAGGGTAAGGGAAGACTATCAGCCCCAGCATTTT. This encodes CASSSRDRVREDYQPQHF.

This clonotype was recorded many times. The chain joins TRBV7-9 to TRBJ2-2, with D possibly matching TRBD2 (5 bases). The V end was cut by 0 bases, the J end by 7 bases, with 6 bases between. There are 13 residues in the CDR3. The germline V gene encodes CDR1 SEHNR and CDR2 FQNEAQ (reference sequence). CDR3 coding DNA: TGTGCCAGCAGCTTAGCCGGGATCGGGGAGCTGTTTTTT. Protein: CASSLAGIGELFF.

This clonotype came up many times. The chain carries TRBV30 and TRBJ1-6, with D unclear. There are 13 residues in the CDR3. The V and J ends lost 3 bases and 13 bases respectively, with 16 bases between them. Germline CDR1 GTSNPN, CDR2 SVGIG (reference sequence). CDR3 DNA sequence: TGTGCCTGGAGAGTGGCCTCTGGGTCGCCCCTCCACTTT. The encoded protein is CAWRVASGSPLHF. Full variable domain (missing parts from reference TRBV30 and TRBJ1-6): SQTIHQWPATLVQPVGSPLSLECTVEGTSNPNLYWYRQAAGRGLQLLFYSVGIGQISSEVPQNLSASRPQDRQFILSSKKLLLSDSGFYLCAWRVASGSPLHFGNGTRLTVT.

This clonotype showed up many times. V usage is TRBV4-2 and J usage is TRBJ2-5, with no clear D. The CDR3 runs to 17 residues. Germline V gene lookup returns CDR1 LGHNA and CDR2 YNFKEQ. V was clipped by 2 bases and J by 0 bases, with 16 bases between them. CDR3 in DNA: TGTGCCAGCAGCCAACCACGACCTGAAGGGAACCAAGAGACCCAGTACTTC. This translates into CASSQPRPEGNQETQYF.

This clonotype was picked up many times. CDR3 loop: CASGPDRAEQYF. In nucleotides, the CDR3 is TGTGCTAGTGGACCCGACAGGGCCGAGCAGTACTTC. This chain joins TRBV12-5 and TRBJ2-7; 7 bases map to TRBD1. The CDR3 is made up of 12 amino acids. Trimming at V came to 6 bases and at J to 6 bases, leaving 5 bases not matched to a gene. The V gene's germline CDR1 is LGHNT and CDR2 FRNRAP.

This clonotype was seen ten or more times. The V call is TRBV12-3 or TRBV12-4, the J call TRBJ2-7, with D possibly being TRBD1 (5 bases). Trimming stripped 3 bases from V and 2 bases from J, with 11 bases between. This CDR3 contains 14 residues. The chain's CDR3 is CASSFVGPPYEQYF. CDR3 nucleotide sequence: TGTGCCAGCAGTTTCGTGGGGCCCCCCTACGAGCAGTACTTC.

In this sample, this clonotype turned up many times. This chain uses TRBV28 with TRBJ1-5; 10 bases match TRBD1. CDR1 is MDHEN, CDR2 SYDVKM, per germline. CDR3 length: 17 residues. V was clipped by 6 bases and J by 0 bases; unmatched bases: 8. CDR3 amino acids: CASRRTGGLHSNQPQHF. CDR3 nucleotides: TGTGCCAGCAGGAGGACAGGGGGGCTCCATAGCAATCAGCCCCAGCATTTT.

This clonotype was detected ten times or more. The chain carries TRBV12-3 or TRBV12-4 and TRBJ2-3, with unresolved D. Trimming removed 3 bases at V and 4 bases at J, with 8 bases between. There are 13 residues in the CDR3. CDR3 loop: CASSFASADTQYF. CDR3 nucleotides: TGTGCCAGCAGTTTCGCCAGCGCAGATACGCAGTATTTT.

This clonotype was observed once. V gene TRBV7-9 combines with J gene TRBJ2-7, with TRBD1 identical over 8 bases. The length of the CDR3 is 13 residues. Trimming removed 8 bases from V and 4 bases from J; junction bases left unmatched: 7. Germline assignment: CDR1 SEHNR and CDR2 FQNEAQ (reference sequence). The CDR3 loop is CASGDRGNYEQYF. CDR3 sequence (DNA): TGTGCCAGCGGCGACAGGGGTAATTACGAGCAGTACTTC.

At least ten counts were recorded for this clonotype. The genes are TRBV12-3 or TRBV12-4 and TRBJ1-4; D is perhaps TRBD1 (6 bases). This CDR3 comprises 16 residues. V was cut by 6 bases and J by 8 bases, with 22 bases left in between. CDR3: CASRIIGGRGVEKLFF. As DNA, the CDR3 is TGTGCCAGCAGAATAATTGGGGGCAGGGGAGTAGAAAAACTGTTTTTT.